One sample yielded the 10 T cell receptor beta chains listed below, sequenced in a study of identical twins. TCRdb independently ran MiXCR on the 5' RACE reads; one entry per CDR3 protein. The sample contains 450,000 or so distinct CDR3 sequences, approximately 15% of which appear only once. These data were also reused for a study on yellow fever vaccine responses in identical twins.

Sequencing was carried out using CD4+ T cells sorted from blood. These receptors originate from a woman between 18 and 29 years old in good health.

The chain uses TRBV25-1 and TRBJ2-7; a weak D match, TRBD2 (6 bases). Germline CDR1 is MGHDK and CDR2 is SYGVNS. The CDR3 is made up of 16 amino acids. Trimming removed 3 bases from V and 1 base from J, with 16 bases in between. The CDR3 coding sequence is TGTGCCAGCAGTGACTCGACGCGGGGCCCTTCCTACGAGCAGTACTTC. Translating gives CASSDSTRGPSYEQYF.

There are a few counts of this clonotype. V is TRBV7-2 and J is TRBJ2-1; unclear D gene. CDR1 is SGHTA and CDR2 is FQGNSA in the germline V gene. The CDR3 covers 12 residues. V was trimmed by 6 bases and J by 10 bases, leaving 13 bases between them. The CDR3 DNA is TGTGCCAGCAGTCTAAGTTCGTGGGAGCAGTTCTTC. This encodes CASSLSSWEQFF.

The gene calls are TRBV12-3 or TRBV12-4 and TRBJ1-1; D ambiguous. Trimming removed 6 bases from V and 1 base from J, with 9 bases in between. The CDR3 contains 13 residues. CDR3 nucleotides: TGTGCCAGCAGGGAGGGTCAGAACACTGAAGCTTTCTTT. Translation: CASREGQNTEAFF.

This clonotype was counted at least ten times. The CDR3 DNA is TGTGCCAGCAGCCAAGAGGGGTGGGGAACGTATGGCTACACCTTC. Protein sequence: CASSQEGWGTYGYTF. The gene calls are TRBV3-1 and TRBJ1-2, with D hard to call. Germline V gene sequence: CDR1 LGHDT, CDR2 YNNKEL (reference sequence). The CDR3 extends over 15 amino acids. The V end was cut by 0 bases, the J end by 5 bases, with 13 bases between. Full variable domain (rest looked up from reference TRBV3-1 and TRBJ1-2): DTAVSQTPKYLVTQMGNDKSIKCEQNLGHDTMYWYKQDSKKFLKIMFSYNNKELIINETVPNRFSPKSPDKAHLNLHINSLELGDSAVYFCASSQEGWGTYGYTFGSGTRLTVV.

This clonotype showed up just a few times. The chain recombines TRBV29-1 with TRBJ2-2; 7 nucleotides agree with TRBD1. The CDR3 is 14 residues long. V lost 4 bases and J lost 6; bases outside the gene matches: 8. Per the germline V gene, CDR1 is SQVTM and CDR2 is ANQGSEA. The CDR3 region has the DNA TGCAGCGTTGGTGAGACAGGGATCTCCGGGGAGCTGTTTTTT. This translates into CSVGETGISGELFF.

This clonotype has more than one count but fewer than ten. The V call is TRBV7-8, the J call TRBJ2-2; 7 nucleotides match TRBD1. V gave up 4 bases and J gave up 6 bases; unmatched junction bases: 8. Looked up from germline, CDR1 is SGHVS and CDR2 is FQNEAQ. The CDR3 runs 15 residues. CDR3 nucleotide sequence: TGTGCCAGCAGCTATGACAGGGTAGAGGCCGGGGAGCTGTTTTTT. This translates into CASSYDRVEAGELFF.

This clonotype showed up just a few times. The chain employs TRBV2 and TRBJ1-2; no clear D. The CDR3 loop spans 11 amino acids. Germline CDR1 reads SNHLY; CDR2 reads FYNNEI. Deletions cut 2 bases from V and 8 bases from J, with 6 bases between. The CDR3 DNA reads as TGTGCCAGCAGTGAAAAATGGGGCTACACCTTC. This gives the protein CASSEKWGYTF.

The chain links TRBV10-3 to TRBJ2-4; no definite D call. This CDR3 region has 9 residues. Trimming removed 7 bases from V and 15 bases from J, with 10 bases in between. Germline CDR1 is ENHRY and CDR2 is SYGVKD. The CDR3 reads CAINGRGYF. The CDR3 region has the DNA TGTGCCATCAATGGCAGAGGGTACTTC.

J is TRBJ2-5 and V is TRBV21-1; TRBD2, the table's D call, lacks a check against the DNA. TRBV21-1 is a pseudogene locus. The CDR3 has 13 residues. CDR3 sequence: CASNDPPSSAQYF. The CDR3 coding sequence is TGTGCCAGCAACGACCCTCCTAGCAGCGCCCAGTACTTC.

The CDR3 sequence is CASSLIAGEDTQYF. The CDR3 bases are TGTGCCAGCAGCTTAATAGCAGGGGAAGATACGCAGTATTTT. J is TRBJ2-3 and V is TRBV7-6; D possibly corresponds to TRBD1 (6 bases). CDR3 size: 14 residues. V shed 2 bases and J shed 5 bases, with 11 bases lying between them. From germline, CDR1 is SGHVS and CDR2 FNYEAQ.